This entry describes one TCR beta chain. There are 16 residues in the CDR3. The V and J ends lost 4 bases and 7 bases, in that order; junction bases with no gene match: 13. The V gene's germline CDR1 is LNHDA and CDR2 SQIVND (reference sequence). Sequencing was performed with immunoSEQ multiplex PCR; in TCRdb, only in-frame clones are kept and a portion is missing. This table holds around 93,000 clones, roughly 92% found once. These data originate in a study of control samples from healthy donors and cancer patients. The chain couples TRBV19 to TRBJ1-5; 7 positions agree with TRBD1. The sequence came from a human donor in good health. The donor label of this sample is uncertain. The source material was blood. The CDR3 loop reads CASSSPGQLGLQPQHF. The CDR3 DNA reads as TGTGCCAGTAGTAGTCCGGGACAGCTTGGCCTCCAGCCCCAGCATTTT.